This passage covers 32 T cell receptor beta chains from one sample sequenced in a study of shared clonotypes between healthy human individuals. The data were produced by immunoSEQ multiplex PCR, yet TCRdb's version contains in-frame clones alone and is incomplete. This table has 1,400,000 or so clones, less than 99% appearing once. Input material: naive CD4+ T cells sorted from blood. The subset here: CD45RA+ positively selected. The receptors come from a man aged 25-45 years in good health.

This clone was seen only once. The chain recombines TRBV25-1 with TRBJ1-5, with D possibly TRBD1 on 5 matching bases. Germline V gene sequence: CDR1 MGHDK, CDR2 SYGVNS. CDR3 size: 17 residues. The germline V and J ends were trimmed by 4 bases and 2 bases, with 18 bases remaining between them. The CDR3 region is CASSGRDLFGRNQPQHF. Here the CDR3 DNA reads TGTGCCAGCAGTGGCCGGGACCTCTTCGGGCGCAATCAGCCCCAGCATTTT.

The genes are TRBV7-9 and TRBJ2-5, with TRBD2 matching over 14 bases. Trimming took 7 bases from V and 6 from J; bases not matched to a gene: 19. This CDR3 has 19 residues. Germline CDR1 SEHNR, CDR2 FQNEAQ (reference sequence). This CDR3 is CASTRGGLAGVSAKKTQYF. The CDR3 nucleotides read TGTGCCAGCACTCGCGGGGGACTAGCGGGAGTGTCAGCGAAGAAGACCCAGTACTTC.

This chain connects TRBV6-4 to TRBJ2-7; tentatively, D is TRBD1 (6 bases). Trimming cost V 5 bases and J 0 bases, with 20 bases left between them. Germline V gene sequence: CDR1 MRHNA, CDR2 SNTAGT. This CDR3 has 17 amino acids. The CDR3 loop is CASSSIGGSTCSYEQYF. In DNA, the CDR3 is TGTGCCAGCAGTTCCATTGGGGGCTCGACATGCTCCTACGAGCAGTACTTC.

Here the CDR3 reads CASTFRGGVYEQYF. The CDR3 DNA follows: TGCGCCAGCACCTTCAGGGGTGGTGTCTACGAGCAGTACTTC. The chain carries TRBV5-1 and TRBJ2-7, with a tentative D call TRBD1 (6 bases). The V end was cut by 6 bases, the J end by 3 bases, with 16 bases between. CDR1 SGHRS and CDR2 YFSETQ come from the germline V gene. This CDR3 is built from 14 residues.

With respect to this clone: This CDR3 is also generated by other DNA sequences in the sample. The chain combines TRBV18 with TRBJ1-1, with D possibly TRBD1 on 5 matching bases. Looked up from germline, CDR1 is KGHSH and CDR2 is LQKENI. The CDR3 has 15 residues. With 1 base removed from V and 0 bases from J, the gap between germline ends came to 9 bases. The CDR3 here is CASSPLGQLNTEAFF. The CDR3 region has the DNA TGTGCCAGCTCACCACTAGGACAACTGAACACTGAAGCTTTCTTT.

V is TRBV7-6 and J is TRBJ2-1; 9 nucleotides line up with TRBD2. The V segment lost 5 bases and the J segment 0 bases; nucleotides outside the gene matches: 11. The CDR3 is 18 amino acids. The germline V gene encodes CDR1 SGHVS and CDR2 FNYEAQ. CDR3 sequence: CASSQLGGSGSSYNEQFF. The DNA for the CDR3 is TGTGCCAGCAGCCAGCTTGGCGGTAGCGGGAGCTCCTACAATGAGCAGTTCTTC.

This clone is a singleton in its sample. The CDR3 DNA follows: TGCGCCAGCAGTGAGTCGTGGCGAATCCCAGGCTATGGCTACACCTTC. It codes for CASSESWRIPGYGYTF. The chain couples TRBV10-2 to TRBJ1-2; D is undetermined. Trimming took off 0 bases at V and 4 bases at J, with 15 bases between the two ends. Germline CDR1 is WSHSY and CDR2 is SAAADI. CDR3 size: 16 residues.

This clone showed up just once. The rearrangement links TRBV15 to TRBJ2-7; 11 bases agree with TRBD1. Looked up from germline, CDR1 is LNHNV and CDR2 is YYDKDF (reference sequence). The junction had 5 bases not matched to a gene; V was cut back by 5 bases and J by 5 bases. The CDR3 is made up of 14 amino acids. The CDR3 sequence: CATSEDRGLNEQYF. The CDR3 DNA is TGTGCCACCAGCGAGGACAGGGGGCTTAACGAGCAGTACTTC.

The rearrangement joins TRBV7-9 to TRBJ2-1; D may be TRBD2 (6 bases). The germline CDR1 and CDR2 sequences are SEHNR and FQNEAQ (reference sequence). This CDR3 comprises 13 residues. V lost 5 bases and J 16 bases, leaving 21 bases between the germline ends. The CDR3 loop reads CASSPRTSPNDFF. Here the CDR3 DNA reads TGTGCCAGCAGCCCTCGAACTAGCCCGAATGACTTCTTC. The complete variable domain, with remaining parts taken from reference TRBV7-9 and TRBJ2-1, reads DTGVSQNPRHKITKRGQNVTFRCDPISEHNRLYWYRQTLGQGPEFLTYFQNEAQLEKSRLLSDRFSAERPKGSFSTLEIQRTEQGDSAMYLCASSPRTSPNDFFGPGTRLTVL.

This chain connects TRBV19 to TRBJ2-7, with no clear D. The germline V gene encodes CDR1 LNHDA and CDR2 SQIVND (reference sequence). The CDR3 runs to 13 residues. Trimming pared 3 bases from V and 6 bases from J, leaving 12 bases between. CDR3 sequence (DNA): TGTGCCAGTAGTATCTTTTTCTCTGGCGAGCAGTACTTC. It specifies CASSIFFSGEQYF.

CDR3 sequence: CASSDPGQGIHEQFF. The CDR3 DNA is TGTGCCAGCAGCGACCCCGGACAGGGGATTCATGAGCAGTTCTTC. The chain carries TRBV7-3 and TRBJ2-1; 9 nucleotides line up with TRBD1. CDR1 is SGHTA, CDR2 FQGTGA, per germline. The CDR3 loop spans 15 amino acids. The junction had 10 bases not matched to a gene; V was cut back by 5 bases and J by 8 bases.

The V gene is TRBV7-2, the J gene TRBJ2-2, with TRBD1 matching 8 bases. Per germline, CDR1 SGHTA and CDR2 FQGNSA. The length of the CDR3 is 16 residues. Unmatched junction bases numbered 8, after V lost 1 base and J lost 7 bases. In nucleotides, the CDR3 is TGTGCCAGCAGCTTAGAGAGGCAGGGGGCAAGCGGGGAGCTGTTTTTT. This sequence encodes CASSLERQGASGELFF.

CDR3 nucleotides: TGTGCCAGCAGTCCCCCAGCGAGTACCCAAGAGACCCAGTACTTC. Its protein is CASSPPASTQETQYF. The chain couples TRBV28 to TRBJ2-5; D is ambiguous. There are 15 residues in the CDR3. Germline-derived CDR1 and CDR2 are MDHEN and SYDVKM. V lost 5 bases and J 1 base, leaving 14 bases between the germline ends.

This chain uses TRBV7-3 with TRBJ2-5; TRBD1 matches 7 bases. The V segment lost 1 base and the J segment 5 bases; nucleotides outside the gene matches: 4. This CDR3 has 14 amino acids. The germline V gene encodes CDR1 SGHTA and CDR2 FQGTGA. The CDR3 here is CASSLKGAGETQYF. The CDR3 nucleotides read TGTGCCAGCAGCTTAAAGGGGGCCGGGGAGACCCAGTACTTC.

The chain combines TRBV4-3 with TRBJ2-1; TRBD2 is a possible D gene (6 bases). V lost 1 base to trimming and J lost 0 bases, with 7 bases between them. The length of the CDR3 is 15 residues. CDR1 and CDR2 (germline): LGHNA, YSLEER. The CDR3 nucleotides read TGCGCCAGCAGCCAAGCGGGAGACTCCTACAATGAGCAGTTCTTC. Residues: CASSQAGDSYNEQFF.

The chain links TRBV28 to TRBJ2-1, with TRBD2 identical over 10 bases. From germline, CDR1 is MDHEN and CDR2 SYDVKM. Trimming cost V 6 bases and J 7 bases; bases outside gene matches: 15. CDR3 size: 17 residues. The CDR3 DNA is TGTGCCAGCAGACGACAACGGGCTAGCGGGAGTTCGAATGAGCAGTTCTTC. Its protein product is CASRRQRASGSSNEQFF. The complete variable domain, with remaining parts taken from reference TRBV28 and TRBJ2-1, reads DVKVTQSSRYLVKRTGEKVFLECVQDMDHENMFWYRQDPGLGLRLIYFSYDVKMKEKGDIPEGYSVSREKKERFSLILESASTNQTSMYLCASRRQRASGSSNEQFFGPGTRLTVL.

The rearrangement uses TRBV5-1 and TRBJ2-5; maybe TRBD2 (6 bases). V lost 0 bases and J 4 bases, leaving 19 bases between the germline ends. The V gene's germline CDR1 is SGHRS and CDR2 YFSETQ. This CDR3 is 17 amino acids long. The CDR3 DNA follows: TGCGCCAGCAGCTTGGGTCGTCGGGGGATGAGGGGAGAGACCCAGTACTTC. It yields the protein CASSLGRRGMRGETQYF.

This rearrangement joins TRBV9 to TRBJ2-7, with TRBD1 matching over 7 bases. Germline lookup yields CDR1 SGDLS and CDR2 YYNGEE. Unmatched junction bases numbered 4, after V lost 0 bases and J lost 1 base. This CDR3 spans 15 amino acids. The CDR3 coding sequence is TGTGCCAGCAGCGTAGCAGGGACAGATTCCTACGAGCAGTACTTC. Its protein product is CASSVAGTDSYEQYF.

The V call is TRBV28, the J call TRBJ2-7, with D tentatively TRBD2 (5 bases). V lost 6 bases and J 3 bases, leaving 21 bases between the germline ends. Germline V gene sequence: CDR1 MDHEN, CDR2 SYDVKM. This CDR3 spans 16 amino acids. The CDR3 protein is CASREVGSRPIYEQYF. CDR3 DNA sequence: TGTGCCAGCAGGGAGGTGGGGTCCCGACCCATCTACGAGCAGTACTTC.

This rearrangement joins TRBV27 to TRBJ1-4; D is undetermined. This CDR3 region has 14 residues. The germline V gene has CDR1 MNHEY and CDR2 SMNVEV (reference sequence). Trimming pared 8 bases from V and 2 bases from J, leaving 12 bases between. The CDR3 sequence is CASSRQSTNEKLFF. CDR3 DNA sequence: TGTGCCAGCTCCAGGCAGTCGACTAATGAAAAACTGTTTTTT. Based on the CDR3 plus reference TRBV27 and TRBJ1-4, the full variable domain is EAQVTQNPRYLITVTGKKLTVTCSQNMNHEYMSWYRQDPGLGLRQIYYSMNVEVTDKGDVPEGYKVSRKEKRNFPLILESPSPNQTSLYFCASSRQSTNEKLFFGSGTQLSVL.

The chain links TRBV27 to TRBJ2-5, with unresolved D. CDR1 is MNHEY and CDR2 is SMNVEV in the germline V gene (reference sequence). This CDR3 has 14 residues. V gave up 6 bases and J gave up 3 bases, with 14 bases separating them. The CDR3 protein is CASSTYFLKETQYF. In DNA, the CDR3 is TGTGCCAGCAGCACCTATTTTCTGAAAGAGACCCAGTACTTC.

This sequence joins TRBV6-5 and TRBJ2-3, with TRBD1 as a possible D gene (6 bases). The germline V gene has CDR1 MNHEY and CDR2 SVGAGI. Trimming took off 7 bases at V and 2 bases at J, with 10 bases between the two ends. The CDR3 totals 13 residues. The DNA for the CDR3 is TGTGCCAGCAAGGGACACACCACAGATACGCAGTATTTT. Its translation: CASKGHTTDTQYF.

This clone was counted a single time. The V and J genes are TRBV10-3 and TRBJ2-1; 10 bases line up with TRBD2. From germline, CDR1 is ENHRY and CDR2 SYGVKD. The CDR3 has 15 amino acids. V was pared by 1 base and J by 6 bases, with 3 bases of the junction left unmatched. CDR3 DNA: TGTGCCATCAGTGAGTTACTAGCGGGAAGCAATGAGCAGTTCTTC. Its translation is CAISELLAGSNEQFF.

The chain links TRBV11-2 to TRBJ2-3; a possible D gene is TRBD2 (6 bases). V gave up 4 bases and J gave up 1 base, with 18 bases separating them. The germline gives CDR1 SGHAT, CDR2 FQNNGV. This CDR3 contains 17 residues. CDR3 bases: TGTGCCAGCAGCTCGCGAACACCGGGAGTAGGCACAGATACGCAGTATTTT. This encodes CASSSRTPGVGTDTQYF.

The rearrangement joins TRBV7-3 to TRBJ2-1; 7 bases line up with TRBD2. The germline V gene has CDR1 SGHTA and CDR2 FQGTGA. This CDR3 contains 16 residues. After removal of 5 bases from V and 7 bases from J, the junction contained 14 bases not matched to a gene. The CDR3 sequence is CASSKQRDPAFNEQFF. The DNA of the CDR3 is TGTGCCAGCAGCAAACAGCGGGATCCAGCCTTTAATGAGCAGTTCTTC.

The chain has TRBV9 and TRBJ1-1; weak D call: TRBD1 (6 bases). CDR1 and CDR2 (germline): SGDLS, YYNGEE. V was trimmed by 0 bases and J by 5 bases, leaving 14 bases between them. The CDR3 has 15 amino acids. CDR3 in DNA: TGTGCCAGCAGCGTAGGCGGGGGGCGTGGGACTGAAGCTTTCTTT. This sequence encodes CASSVGGGRGTEAFF.

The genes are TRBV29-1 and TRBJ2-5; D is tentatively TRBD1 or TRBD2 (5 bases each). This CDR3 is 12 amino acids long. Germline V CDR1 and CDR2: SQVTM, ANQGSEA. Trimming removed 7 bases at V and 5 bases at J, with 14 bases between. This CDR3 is CSAMGDVETQYF. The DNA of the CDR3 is TGCAGCGCCATGGGGGATGTCGAGACCCAGTACTTC.

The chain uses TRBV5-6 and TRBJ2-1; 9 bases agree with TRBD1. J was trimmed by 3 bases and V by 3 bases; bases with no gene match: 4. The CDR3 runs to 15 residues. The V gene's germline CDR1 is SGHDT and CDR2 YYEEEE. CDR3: CASSYGQGIYNEQFF. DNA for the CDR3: TGTGCCAGCAGCTATGGACAGGGGATCTACAATGAGCAGTTCTTC.

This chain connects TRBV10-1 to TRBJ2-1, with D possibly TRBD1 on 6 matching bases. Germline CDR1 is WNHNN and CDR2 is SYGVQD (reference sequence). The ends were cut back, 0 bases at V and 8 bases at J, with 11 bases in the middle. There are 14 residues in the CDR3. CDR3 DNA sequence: TGCGCCAGCAGTGAGTCATTGGGGGCCTATGAGCAGTTCTTC. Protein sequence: CASSESLGAYEQFF.

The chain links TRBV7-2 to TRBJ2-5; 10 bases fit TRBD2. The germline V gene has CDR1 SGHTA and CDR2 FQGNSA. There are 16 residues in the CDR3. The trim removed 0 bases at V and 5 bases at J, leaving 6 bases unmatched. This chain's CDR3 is CASSLAGGLARETQYF. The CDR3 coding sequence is TGTGCCAGCAGCTTAGCGGGGGGACTAGCGCGGGAGACCCAGTACTTC.

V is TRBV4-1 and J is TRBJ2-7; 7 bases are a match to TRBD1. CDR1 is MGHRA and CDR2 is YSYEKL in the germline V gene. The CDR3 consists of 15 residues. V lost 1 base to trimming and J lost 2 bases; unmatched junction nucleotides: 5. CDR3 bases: TGCGCCAGCAGCCAAGCACCCGGGACAGCCTACGAGCAGTACTTC. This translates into CASSQAPGTAYEQYF.

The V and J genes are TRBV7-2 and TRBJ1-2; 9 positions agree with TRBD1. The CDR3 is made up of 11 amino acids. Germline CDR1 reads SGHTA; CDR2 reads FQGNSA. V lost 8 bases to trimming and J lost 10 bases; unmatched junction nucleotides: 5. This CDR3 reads CASGDRGYYTF. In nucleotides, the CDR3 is TGTGCCAGCGGAGACAGGGGGTACTACACCTTC.